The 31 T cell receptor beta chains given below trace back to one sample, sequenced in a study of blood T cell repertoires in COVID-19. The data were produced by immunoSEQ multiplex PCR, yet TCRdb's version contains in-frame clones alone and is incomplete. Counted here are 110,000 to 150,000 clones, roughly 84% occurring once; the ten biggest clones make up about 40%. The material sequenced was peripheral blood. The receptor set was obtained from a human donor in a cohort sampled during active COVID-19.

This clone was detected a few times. The DNA for the CDR3 is TGTGCCAGCAGCTTACGTAGTGGACAGGGGTTGAATCAGCCCCAGCATTTT. Residues: CASSLRSGQGLNQPQHF. The chain joins TRBV7-2 to TRBJ1-5; the match to TRBD1 covers 9 bases. V lost 2 bases to trimming and J lost 4 bases; unmatched junction nucleotides: 9. This CDR3 is built from 17 residues. The germline CDR1 and CDR2 sequences are SGHTA and FQGNSA.

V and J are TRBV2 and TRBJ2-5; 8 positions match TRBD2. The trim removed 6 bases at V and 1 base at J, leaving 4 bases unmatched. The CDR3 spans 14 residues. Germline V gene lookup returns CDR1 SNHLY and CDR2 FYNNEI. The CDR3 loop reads CASSRLASQETQYF. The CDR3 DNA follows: TGTGCCAGCAGCCGACTAGCGTCCCAAGAGACCCAGTACTTC.

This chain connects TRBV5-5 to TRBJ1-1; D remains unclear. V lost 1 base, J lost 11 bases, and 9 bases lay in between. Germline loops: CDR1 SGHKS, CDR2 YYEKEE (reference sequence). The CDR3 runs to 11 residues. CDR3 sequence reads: CASSLTARAFF. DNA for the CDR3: TGTGCCAGCAGCTTGACAGCCAGGGCTTTCTTT.

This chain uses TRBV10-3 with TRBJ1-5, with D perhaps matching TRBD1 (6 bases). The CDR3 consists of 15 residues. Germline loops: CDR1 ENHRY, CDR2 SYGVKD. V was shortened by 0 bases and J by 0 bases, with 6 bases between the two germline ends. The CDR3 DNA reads TGTGCCATCAGTGAGTCACAGGGTAGCAATCAGCCCCAGCATTTT. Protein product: CAISESQGSNQPQHF.

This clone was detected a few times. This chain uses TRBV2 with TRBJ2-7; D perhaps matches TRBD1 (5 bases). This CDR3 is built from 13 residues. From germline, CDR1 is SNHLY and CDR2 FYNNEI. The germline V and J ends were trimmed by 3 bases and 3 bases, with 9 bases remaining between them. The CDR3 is CASSDRALYEQYF. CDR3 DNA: TGTGCCAGCAGTGACAGGGCCCTCTACGAGCAGTACTTC.

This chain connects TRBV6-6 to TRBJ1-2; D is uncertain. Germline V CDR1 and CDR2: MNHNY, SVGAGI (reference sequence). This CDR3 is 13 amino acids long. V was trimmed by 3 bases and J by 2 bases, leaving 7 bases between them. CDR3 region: CASSYFPNYGYTF. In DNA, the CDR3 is TGTGCCAGCAGTTATTTCCCGAACTATGGCTACACCTTC.

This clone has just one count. CDR3 residues: CATSRDEVPTDTQYF. CDR3 DNA sequence: TGTGCCACCAGCAGAGATGAGGTCCCCACAGATACGCAGTATTTT. The chain employs TRBV15 and TRBJ2-3; D call uncertain. V gave up 0 bases and J gave up 2 bases, with 9 bases separating them. The length of the CDR3 is 15 residues. Germline V gene sequence: CDR1 LNHNV, CDR2 YYDKDF (reference sequence).

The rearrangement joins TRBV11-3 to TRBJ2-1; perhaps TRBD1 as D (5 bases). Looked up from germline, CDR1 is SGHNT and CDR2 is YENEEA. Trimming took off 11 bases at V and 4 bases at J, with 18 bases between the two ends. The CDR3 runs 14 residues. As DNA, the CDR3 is TGTGCCTGTCCGCAGGGATCCCCTTACAATGAGCAGTTCTTC. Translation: CACPQGSPYNEQFF.

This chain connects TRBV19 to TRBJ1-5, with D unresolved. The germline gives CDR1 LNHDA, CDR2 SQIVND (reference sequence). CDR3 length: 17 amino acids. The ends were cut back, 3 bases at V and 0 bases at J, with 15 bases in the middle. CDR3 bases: TGTGCCAGTAGTATCCTAATACAGACCCATAGCAATCAGCCCCAGCATTTT. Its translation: CASSILIQTHSNQPQHF.

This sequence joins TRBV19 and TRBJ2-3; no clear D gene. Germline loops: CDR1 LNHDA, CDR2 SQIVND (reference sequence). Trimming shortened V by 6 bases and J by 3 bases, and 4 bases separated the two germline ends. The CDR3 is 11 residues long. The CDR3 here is CASRQTDTQYF. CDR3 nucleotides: TGTGCCAGTAGACAGACAGATACGCAGTATTTT.

The CDR3 here is CASSPEASEKLFF. CDR3 sequence (DNA): TGTGCCAGCTCACCAGAGGCGAGTGAAAAACTGTTTTTT. V usage is TRBV18 and J usage is TRBJ1-4; D gene unclear. The CDR3 consists of 13 residues. CDR1 is KGHSH, CDR2 LQKENI, per germline. The V gene lost 2 bases and the J gene lost 7 bases, with 8 bases spanning the gap.

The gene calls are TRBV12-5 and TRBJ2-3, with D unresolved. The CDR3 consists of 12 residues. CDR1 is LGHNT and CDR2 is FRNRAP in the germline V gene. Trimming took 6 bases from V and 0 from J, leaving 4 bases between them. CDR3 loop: CASGRSTDTQYF. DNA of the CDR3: TGTGCTAGTGGGAGAAGCACAGATACGCAGTATTTT.

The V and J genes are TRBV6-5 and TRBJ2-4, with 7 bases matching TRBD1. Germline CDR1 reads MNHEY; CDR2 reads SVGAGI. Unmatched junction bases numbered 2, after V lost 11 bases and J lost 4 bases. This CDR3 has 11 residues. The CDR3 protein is CAGGQKNIQYF. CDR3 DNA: TGTGCCGGGGGACAGAAAAACATTCAGTACTTC.

CDR3 coding DNA: TGTGCCAGCAGTTTTTCCGGGGCTAACTATGGCTACACCTTC. Its protein product is CASSFSGANYGYTF. The chain links TRBV27 to TRBJ1-2, with D unclear. Trimming cost V 3 bases and J 0 bases, with 8 bases left between them. This CDR3 has 14 residues. In germline, CDR1 is MNHEY, CDR2 SMNVEV (reference sequence).

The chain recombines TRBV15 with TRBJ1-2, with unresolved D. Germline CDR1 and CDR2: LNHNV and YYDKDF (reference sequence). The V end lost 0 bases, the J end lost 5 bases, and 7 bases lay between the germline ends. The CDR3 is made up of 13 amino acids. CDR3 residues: CATSRDREYGYTF. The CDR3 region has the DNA TGTGCCACCAGCAGAGATCGGGAGTATGGCTACACCTTC.

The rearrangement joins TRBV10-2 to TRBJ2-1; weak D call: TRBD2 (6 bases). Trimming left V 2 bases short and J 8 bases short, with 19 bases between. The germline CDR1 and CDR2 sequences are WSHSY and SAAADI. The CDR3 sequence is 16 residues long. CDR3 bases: TGCGCCAGCAGTGAGGCGGGGTCGGGAGCTCGATATGAGCAGTTCTTC. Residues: CASSEAGSGARYEQFF.

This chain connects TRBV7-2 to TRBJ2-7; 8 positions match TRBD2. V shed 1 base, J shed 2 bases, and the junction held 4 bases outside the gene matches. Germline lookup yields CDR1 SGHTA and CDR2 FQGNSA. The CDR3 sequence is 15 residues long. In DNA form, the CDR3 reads TGTGCCAGCAGCTTAGTCGGGGGGGAAGCCTACGAGCAGTACTTC. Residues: CASSLVGGEAYEQYF. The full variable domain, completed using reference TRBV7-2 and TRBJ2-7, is GAGVSQSPSNKVTEKGKDVELRCDPISGHTALYWYRQSLGQGLEFLIYFQGNSAPDKSGLPSDRFSAERTGGSVSTLTIQRTQQEDSAVYLCASSLVGGEAYEQYFGPGTRLTVT.

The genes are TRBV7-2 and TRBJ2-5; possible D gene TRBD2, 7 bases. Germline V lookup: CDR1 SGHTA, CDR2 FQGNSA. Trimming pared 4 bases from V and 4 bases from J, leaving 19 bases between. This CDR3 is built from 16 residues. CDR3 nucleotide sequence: TGTGCCAGCAGCTCCCTAGGAGGGGGGGCGGGAGAGACCCAGTACTTC. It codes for CASSSLGGGAGETQYF.

Written as DNA, the CDR3 is TGTGCCAGCAGCTTTCAGGGGGCAGAGACCCAGTACTTC. Its translation is CASSFQGAETQYF. The chain has TRBV11-3 and TRBJ2-5, with 8 bases matching TRBD1. J lost 4 bases, V lost 3 bases, and 1 base had no gene match. CDR3 size: 13 residues. CDR1 SGHNT and CDR2 YENEEA come from the germline V gene.

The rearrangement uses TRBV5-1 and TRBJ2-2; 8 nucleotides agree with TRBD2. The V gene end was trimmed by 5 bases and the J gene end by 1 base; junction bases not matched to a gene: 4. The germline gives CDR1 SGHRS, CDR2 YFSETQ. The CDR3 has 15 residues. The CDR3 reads CASRPTSVNTGELFF. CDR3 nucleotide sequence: TGCGCCAGCAGACCGACTAGCGTGAACACCGGGGAGCTGTTTTTT.

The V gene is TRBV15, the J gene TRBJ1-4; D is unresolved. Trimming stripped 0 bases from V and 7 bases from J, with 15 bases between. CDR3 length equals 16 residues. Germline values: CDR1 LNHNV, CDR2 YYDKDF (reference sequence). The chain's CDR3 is CATSRDQGLSGEKLFF. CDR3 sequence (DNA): TGTGCCACCAGCAGAGATCAAGGCCTTTCGGGTGAAAAACTGTTTTTT.

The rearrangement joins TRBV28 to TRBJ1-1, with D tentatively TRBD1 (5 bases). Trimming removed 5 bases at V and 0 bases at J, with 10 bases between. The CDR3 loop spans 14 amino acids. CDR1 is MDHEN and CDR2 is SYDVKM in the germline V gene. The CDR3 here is CASSIGGMNTEAFF. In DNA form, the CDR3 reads TGTGCCAGCAGTATCGGGGGTATGAACACTGAAGCTTTCTTT.

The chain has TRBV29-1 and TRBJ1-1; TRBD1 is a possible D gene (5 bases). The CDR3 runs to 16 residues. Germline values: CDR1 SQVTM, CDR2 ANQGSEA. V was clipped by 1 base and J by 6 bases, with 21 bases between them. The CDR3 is CSVEARGDDPAPEAFF. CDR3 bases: TGCAGCGTTGAAGCCCGGGGGGATGATCCGGCCCCTGAAGCTTTCTTT.

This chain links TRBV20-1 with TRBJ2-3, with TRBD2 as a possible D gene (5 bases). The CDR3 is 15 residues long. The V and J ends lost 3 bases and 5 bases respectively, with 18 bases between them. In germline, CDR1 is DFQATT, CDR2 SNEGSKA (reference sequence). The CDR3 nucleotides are TGCAGTGCTAGTGCAACTTCCCCGGGGAGAGATACGCAGTATTTT. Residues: CSASATSPGRDTQYF.

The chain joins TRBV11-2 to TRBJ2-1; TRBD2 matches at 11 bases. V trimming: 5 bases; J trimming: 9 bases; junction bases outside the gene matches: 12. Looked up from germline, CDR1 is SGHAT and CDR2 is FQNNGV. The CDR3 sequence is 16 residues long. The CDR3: CASSAVVAGGPGEQFF. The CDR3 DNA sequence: TGTGCCAGCAGCGCAGTGGTAGCGGGAGGGCCAGGTGAGCAGTTCTTC.

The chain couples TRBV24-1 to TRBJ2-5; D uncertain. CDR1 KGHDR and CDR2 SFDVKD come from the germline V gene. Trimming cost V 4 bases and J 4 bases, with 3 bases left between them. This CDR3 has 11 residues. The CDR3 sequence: CATSDRETQYF. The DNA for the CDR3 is TGTGCCACCAGTGACCGAGAGACCCAGTACTTC.

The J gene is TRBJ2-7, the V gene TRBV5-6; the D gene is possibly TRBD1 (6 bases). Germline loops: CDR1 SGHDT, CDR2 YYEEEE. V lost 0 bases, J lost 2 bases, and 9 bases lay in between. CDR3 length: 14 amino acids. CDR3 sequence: CASSLGQAAYEQYF. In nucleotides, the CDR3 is TGTGCCAGCAGCTTGGGACAGGCGGCCTACGAGCAGTACTTC.

Here the CDR3 reads CASSFWTRRAQYF. CDR3 DNA: TGTGCCAGCAGCTTCTGGACTAGGCGGGCGCAGTACTTC. The rearrangement uses TRBV5-4 and TRBJ2-7, with 7 positions matching TRBD2. The ends lost 2 bases at V and 9 bases at J; junction bases unmatched: 8. The CDR3 length is 13 residues. The germline V gene has CDR1 SGHNT and CDR2 YYREEE (reference sequence).

The CDR3 DNA sequence: TGTGCCAGCAGCCAGACGGGGGGGGACAGGGTCACAGATACGCAGTATTTT. Translation: CASSQTGGDRVTDTQYF. The chain employs TRBV11-2 and TRBJ2-3; maybe TRBD1 (9 bases). CDR1 is SGHAT, CDR2 FQNNGV, per germline. The CDR3 has 17 residues. Trimming shortened V by 5 bases and J by 2 bases, and 20 bases separated the two germline ends.

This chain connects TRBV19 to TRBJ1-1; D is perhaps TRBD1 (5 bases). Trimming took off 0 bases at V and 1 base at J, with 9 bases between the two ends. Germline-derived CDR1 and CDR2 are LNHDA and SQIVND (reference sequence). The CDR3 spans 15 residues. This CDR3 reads CASSIDGRGNTEAFF. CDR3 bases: TGTGCCAGTAGTATAGATGGAAGGGGGAACACTGAAGCTTTCTTT. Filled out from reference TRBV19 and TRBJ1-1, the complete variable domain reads DGGITQSPKYLFRKEGQNVTLSCEQNLNHDAMYWYRQDPGQGLRLIYYSQIVNDFQKGDIAEGYSVSREKKESFPLTVTSAQKNPTAFYLCASSIDGRGNTEAFFGQGTRLTVV.

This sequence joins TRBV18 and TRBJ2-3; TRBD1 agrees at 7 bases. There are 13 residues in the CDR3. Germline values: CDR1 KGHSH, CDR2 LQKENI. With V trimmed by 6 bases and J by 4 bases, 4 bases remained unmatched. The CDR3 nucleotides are TGTGCCAGCTCCCCCGACAGGGCAGATACGCAGTATTTT. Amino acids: CASSPDRADTQYF.